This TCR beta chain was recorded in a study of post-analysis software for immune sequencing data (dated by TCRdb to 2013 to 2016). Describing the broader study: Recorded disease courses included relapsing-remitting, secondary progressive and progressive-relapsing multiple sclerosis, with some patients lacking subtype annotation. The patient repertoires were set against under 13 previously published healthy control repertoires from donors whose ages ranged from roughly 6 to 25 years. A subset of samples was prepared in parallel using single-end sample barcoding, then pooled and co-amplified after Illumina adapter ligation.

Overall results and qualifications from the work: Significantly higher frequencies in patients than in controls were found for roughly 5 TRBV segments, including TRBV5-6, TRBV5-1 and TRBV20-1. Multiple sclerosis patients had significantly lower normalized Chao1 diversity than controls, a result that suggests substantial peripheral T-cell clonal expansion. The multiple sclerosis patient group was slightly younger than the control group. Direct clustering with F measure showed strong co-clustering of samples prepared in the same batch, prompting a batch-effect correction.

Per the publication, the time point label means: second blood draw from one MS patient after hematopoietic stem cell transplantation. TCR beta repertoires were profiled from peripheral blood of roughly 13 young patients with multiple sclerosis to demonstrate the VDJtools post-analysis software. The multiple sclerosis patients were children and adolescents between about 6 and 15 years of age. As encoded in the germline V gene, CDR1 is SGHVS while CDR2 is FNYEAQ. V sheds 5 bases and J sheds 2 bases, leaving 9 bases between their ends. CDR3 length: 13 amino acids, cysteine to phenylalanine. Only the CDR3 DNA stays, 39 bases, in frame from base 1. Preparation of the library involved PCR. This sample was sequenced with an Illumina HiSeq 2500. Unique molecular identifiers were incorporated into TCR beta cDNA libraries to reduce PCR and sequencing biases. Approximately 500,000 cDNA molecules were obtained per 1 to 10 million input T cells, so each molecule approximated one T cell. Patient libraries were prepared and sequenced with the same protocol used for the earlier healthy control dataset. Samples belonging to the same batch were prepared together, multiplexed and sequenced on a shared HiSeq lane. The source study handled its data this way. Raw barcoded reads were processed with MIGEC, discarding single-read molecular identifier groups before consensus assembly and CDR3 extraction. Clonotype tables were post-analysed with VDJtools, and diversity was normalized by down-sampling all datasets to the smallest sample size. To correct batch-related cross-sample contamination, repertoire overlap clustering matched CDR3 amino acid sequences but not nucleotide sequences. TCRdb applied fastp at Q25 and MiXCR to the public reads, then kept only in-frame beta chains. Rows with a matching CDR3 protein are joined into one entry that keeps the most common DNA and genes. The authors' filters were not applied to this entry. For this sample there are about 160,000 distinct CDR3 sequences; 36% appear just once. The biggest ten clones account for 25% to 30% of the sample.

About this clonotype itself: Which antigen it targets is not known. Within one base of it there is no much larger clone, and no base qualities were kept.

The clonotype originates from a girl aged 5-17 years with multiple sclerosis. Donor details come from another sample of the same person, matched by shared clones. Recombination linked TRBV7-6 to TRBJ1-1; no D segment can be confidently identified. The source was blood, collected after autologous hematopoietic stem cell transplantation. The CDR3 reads CASSGRPNTEAFF. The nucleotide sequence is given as TGTGCCAGCAGCGGCCGCCCAAACACTGAAGCTTTCTTT.